This T cell receptor (beta chain) was retrieved from a study of T cells after yellow fever vaccination (dated by TCRdb to the late 2010s). Notes on the research overall: Libraries from fractions with low cell numbers were prepared with the SMART-Seq v4 Ultra Low Input RNA kit. Two healthy male donors, one aged 18 to 30 and one aged 30 to 40 years, made up the cohort. Blood was collected at multiple timepoints before and after primary and secondary immunization, and bulk PBMC replicates and cell subsets were isolated. To follow T-cell clones before and after primary and booster YFV17D yellow fever vaccination, bulk TCR alpha and beta repertoires were sequenced over time. What the study reported, not specific to this receptor: Because only two donors were included in the study, the extent to which the findings can be generalized is limited. The secondary T-cell response was weaker than the primary response but faster, peaking on day 5 instead of day 15. Computational filtering was needed because FACS-sorted repertoires could contain abundant contaminating clonotypes from the bulk population. Most clones expanded after primary vaccination (around 96% of CD4 and about 85% of CD8) were re-detected after the booster, suggesting that broad memory maintenance occurred. A small fraction of clonotypes showed up in both the CD4 and CD8 compartments, probably as a result of convergent recombination.

This sample's treatment or condition label indicates: live attenuated yellow fever vaccine strain. PBMCs were isolated from peripheral blood using a standard Ficoll-Paque protocol. Dynabeads CD4 and CD8 positive selection kits were used to isolate CD4 and CD8 T-cell fractions. TriZol was used to extract RNA from bulk PBMCs, from CD4 and CD8 fractions, and from dextramer-positive and dextramer-negative fractions. TCRdb records Illumina NovaSeq 6000 as the sequencer. TCR cDNA was made using 5'RACE template switching, a step that added a universal primer site and unique molecular identifiers. cDNA synthesis was primed from both the TCR alpha and TCR beta constant segments. Library amplification involved two PCR steps, and the second step added sample barcodes and sequencing adapters. Sequencing of the libraries was done on either Illumina HiSeq 2500 (2x100 bp) or NovaSeq (2x150 bp). As for the authors' bioinformatics: Reads were demultiplexed and collapsed into UMI consensus sequences with MIGEC, and V(D)J alignment was performed with MiXCR. Vaccine-responding clonotypes were identified with edgeR using replicate PBMC samples, with FDR below 0.01 and a log2 fold change above 5 up to day 15 being required. Each bulk clonotype was labeled CD4 or CD8 based on which sequenced repertoire, CD4 or CD8, contained the clonotype at higher abundance. Clones were called with MiXCR by TCRdb after fastp trimmed the public reads at Q25, and only in-frame beta chains were retained. Each entry merges the rows of one CDR3 protein and shows their most common DNA and genes. These V and J calls rely on TCRdb rather than the paper's analysis. The sample table lists about 340,000 distinct CDR3 sequences, approximately 12% of them with a count of one. 3.2% of the sample is taken by the ten largest.

Cut back by 2 bases and 0 bases, the V and J ends lie 8 bases apart. Via the germline V gene, CDR1 is SNHLY and CDR2 FYNNEI. Taken from cysteine to phenylalanine, the CDR3 has 15 residues. The CDR3 DNA has 45 bases and is translated from base 1. Of note for this clonotype: Its antigen has not been determined. Base quality data are lacking; no much larger clone is found one base away.

The sequences come from CD4+ T cells sorted from PBMCs, collected 15 days after the yellow fever booster vaccination. The V and J segments used are TRBV2 and TRBJ1-3, with the D gene uncertain. The clonotype comes from a young man who received the YFV17D yellow fever vaccine. CDR3 reads: CASSEHVASGNTIYF. The sequence in DNA is TGTGCCAGCAGTGAACACGTCGCCTCTGGAAACACCATATATTTT.